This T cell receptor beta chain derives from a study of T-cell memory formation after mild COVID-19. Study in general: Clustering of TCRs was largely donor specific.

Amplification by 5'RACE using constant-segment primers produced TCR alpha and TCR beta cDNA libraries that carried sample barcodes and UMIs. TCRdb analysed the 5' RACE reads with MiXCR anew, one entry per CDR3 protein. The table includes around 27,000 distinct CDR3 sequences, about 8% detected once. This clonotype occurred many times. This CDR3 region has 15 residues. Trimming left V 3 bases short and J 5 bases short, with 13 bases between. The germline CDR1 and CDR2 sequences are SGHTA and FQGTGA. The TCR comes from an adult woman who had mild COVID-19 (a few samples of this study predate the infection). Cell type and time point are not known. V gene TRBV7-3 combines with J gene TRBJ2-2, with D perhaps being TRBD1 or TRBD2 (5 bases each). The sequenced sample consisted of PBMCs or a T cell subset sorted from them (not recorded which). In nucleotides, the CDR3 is TGTGCCAGCAGCTTTGGAAGGGGAGTAACCGGGGAGCTGTTTTTT. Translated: CASSFGRGVTGELFF.